This T cell receptor (beta chain) was observed in a study of spatial heterogeneity in lung cancer. Study outcomes and limitations: For expanded intratumoral alpha and beta TCRs, counts tracked tumor mutation counts.

Concerning this clonotype itself: Antigen specificity is unknown.

CDR1 is DFQATT and CDR2 is SNEGSKA in the germline V gene (reference sequence). The V gene lost 6 bases and the J gene lost 7 bases, with 19 bases spanning the gap. CDR3 size: 13 residues. Time point noted: sample taken at primary tumor resection. TCRs were sequenced from unsorted whole RNA of tumor, nontumor lung or PBMC. Every TCR cDNA molecule carried a tag that served as a unique molecular identifier. TCRdb re-analysed the 5' RACE reads in MiXCR, keeping a single row per CDR3 protein. Found here are about 10,000 distinct CDR3 sequences, under 6.5% of them singletons; the top ten hold around 10%. This receptor was obtained from a male donor with early-stage non-small cell lung cancer. The sequencing here drew on lung tumor tissue, taken at surgery. The chain carries TRBV20-1 and TRBJ2-7, with D possibly TRBD2 on 5 matching bases. The CDR3 coding sequence is TGCAGTGCAGGTCGGGATAATATCGGGGAGCAGTACTTC. Its protein product is CSAGRDNIGEQYF.